This T cell receptor beta chain was sequenced during a study of blood T cell repertoires in COVID-19. This CDR3 contains 15 residues. Study processing details: Nucleated cell number was recorded as an estimate derived from reference gene primer amplification. The table came from immunoSEQ multiplex PCR; TCRdb's copy has only in-frame clones and leaves some out. V, J and clone size are taken as reported in that table, and D and trimming were inferred from the DNA itself. The sample carries fewer than 450,000 clones, 90% recorded once. The clonotype comes from a young man who had recovered from COVID-19. The sequencing sample was made of PBMCs or T cells enriched from blood (not recorded which). The genes are TRBV21-1 and TRBJ2-7; the table's D call, TRBD1, has no DNA check behind it. TRBV21-1 is given as a pseudogene. CDR3: CASSRRTGLDYEQYF. The CDR3 DNA sequence: TGTGCCAGCAGCAGAAGAACAGGGCTAGACTACGAGCAGTACTTC.